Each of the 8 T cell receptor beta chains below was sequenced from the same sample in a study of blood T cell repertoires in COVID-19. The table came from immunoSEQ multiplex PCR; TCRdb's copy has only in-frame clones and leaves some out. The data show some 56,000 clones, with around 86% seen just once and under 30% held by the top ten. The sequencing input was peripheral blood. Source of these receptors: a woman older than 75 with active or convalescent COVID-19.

CDR3 bases: TGTGCCAGCAGCCAAGATACTCGCAGGGGATACACCTTC. Translated, it gives CASSQDTRRGYTF. The chain joins TRBV3-1 (or the pseudogene TRBV3-2) to TRBJ1-2; perhaps TRBD1 as D (6 bases). In germline, CDR1 is LGHDT, CDR2 YNNKEL (reference sequence). Trimming shortened V by 0 bases and J by 11 bases, and 13 bases separated the two germline ends. The CDR3 covers 13 residues.

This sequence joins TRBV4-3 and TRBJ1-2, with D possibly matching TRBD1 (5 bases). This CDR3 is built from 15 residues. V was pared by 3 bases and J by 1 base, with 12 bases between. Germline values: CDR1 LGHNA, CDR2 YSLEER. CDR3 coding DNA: TGCGCCAGCAGCCACAACCTCAGGGATAACTATGGCTACACCTTC. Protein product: CASSHNLRDNYGYTF.

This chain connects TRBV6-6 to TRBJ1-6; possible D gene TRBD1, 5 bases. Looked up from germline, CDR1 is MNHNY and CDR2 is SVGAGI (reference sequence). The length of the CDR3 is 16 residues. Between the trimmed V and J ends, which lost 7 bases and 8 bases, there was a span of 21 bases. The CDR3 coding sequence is TGTGCCAGCATCAACCCTGCGGGGGGGATGGATTCACCCCTCCACTTT. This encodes CASINPAGGMDSPLHF.

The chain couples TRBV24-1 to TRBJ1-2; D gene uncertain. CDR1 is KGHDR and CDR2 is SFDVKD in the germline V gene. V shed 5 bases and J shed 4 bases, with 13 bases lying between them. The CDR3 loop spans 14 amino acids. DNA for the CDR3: TGTGCCACCAGTGCCAAGCGGCAGCTCTATGGCTACACCTTC. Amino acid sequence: CATSAKRQLYGYTF.

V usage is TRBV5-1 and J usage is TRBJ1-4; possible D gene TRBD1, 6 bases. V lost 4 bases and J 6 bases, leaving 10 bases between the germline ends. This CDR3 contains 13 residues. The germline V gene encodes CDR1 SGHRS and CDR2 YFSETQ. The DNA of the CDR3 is TGCGCCAGCAGCCCTCAGGGGTATGAAAAACTGTTTTTT. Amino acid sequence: CASSPQGYEKLFF.

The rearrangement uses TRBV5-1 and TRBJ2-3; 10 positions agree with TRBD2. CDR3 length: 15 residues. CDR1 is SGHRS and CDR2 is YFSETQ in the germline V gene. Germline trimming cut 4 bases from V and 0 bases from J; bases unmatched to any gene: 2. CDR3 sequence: CASSLSGGSTDTQYF. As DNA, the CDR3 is TGCGCCAGCAGCCTTAGCGGGGGGAGCACAGATACGCAGTATTTT. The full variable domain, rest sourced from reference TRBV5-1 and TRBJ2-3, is KAGVTQTPRYLIKTRGQQVTLSCSPISGHRSVSWYQQTPGQGLQFLFEYFSETQRNKGNFPGRFSGRQFSNSRSEMNVSTLELGDSALYLCASSLSGGSTDTQYFGPGTRLTVL.

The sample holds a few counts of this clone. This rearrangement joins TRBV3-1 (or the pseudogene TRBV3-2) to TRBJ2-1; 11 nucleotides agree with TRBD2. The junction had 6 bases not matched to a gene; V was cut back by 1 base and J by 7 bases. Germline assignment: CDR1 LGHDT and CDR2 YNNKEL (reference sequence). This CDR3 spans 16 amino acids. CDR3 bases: TGTGCCAGCAGCCAAGGTAGCGGGGGGGCCGGAAATGAGCAGTTCTTC. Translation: CASSQGSGGAGNEQFF.

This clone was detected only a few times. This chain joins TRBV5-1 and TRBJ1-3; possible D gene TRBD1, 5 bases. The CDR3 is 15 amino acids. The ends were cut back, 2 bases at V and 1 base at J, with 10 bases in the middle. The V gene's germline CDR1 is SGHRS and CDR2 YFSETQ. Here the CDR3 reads CASSFRGESGNTIYF. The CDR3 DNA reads TGCGCCAGCAGCTTTCGGGGGGAATCTGGAAACACCATATATTTT.